These T cell receptor beta chains were read from a single sample in a study of T cells in Graves' hyperthyroidism and ophthalmopathy. TCRdb reanalysed the multiplex PCR reads using MiXCR and keeps one entry per CDR3 protein. This sample has a few hundred thousand distinct CDR3 sequences, with 17% found just once. The sequenced sample consisted of blood. The receptors originated from a young woman with Graves' ophthalmopathy. Both conserved end residues are part of each CDR3. The D gene is left open where the match is weak. Clone size, where shown, is once, few, many, or a class for clones that have expanded.

>TRBD2|TRBV19|few|TRBJ2-2
CASSWAGVNTGELFF
TGTGCCAGTAGTTGGGCGGGGGTGAACACCGGGGAGCTGTTTTTT
>NA|TRBV7-3|many|TRBJ2-2
CASSLGDRRAGELFF
TGTGCCAGCAGCTTAGGAGACAGGCGGGCCGGGGAGCTGTTTTTT
>TRBD2|TRBV7-2|many|TRBJ2-5
CASSFGLAGVETQYF
TGTGCCAGCAGCTTCGGACTAGCGGGAGTTGAGACCCAGTACTTC
>TRBD1|TRBV11-3|NA|TRBJ2-1
CASSPGTGDLEQFF
TGTGCCAGCAGCCCCGGGACAGGGGATCTTGAGCAGTTCTTC
>TRBD1|TRBV27|once|TRBJ1-6
CASSWGQGGSPLHF
TGTGCCAGCAGTTGGGGACAGGGGGGTTCACCCCTCCACTTT
>NA|TRBV4-1|once|TRBJ2-1
CASSPLERVYNEQFF
TGCGCCAGCAGCCCCCTAGAGCGGGTATACAATGAGCAGTTCTTC
>NA|TRBV30|many|TRBJ1-2
CAWILEGGANGYTF
TGTGCCTGGATCCTGGAGGGGGGCGCGAATGGCTACACCTTC
>TRBD1|TRBV5-1|many|TRBJ2-3
CASKWTGPADTQYF
TGCGCCAGCAAGTGGACAGGCCCAGCAGATACGCAGTATTTT
>TRBD1|TRBV6-1|once|TRBJ1-1
CASRVDRGSNTEAFF
TGTGCCAGCAGAGTGGACAGGGGTTCGAACACTGAAGCTTTCTTT
>NA|TRBV20-1|NA|TRBJ2-7
CSARGLGRPSYEQYF
TGCAGTGCTAGGGGGTTGGGACGGCCTAGTTACGAGCAGTACTTC
>NA|TRBV28|many|TRBJ1-1
CASSDRTPYAGIF
TGTGCCAGCAGTGACCGGACCCCGTACGCCGGAATCTTT
>TRBD2|TRBV7-9|few|TRBJ2-7
CASSLARGLVGEQYF
TGTGCCAGCAGCTTAGCGCGGGGACTAGTGGGCGAGCAGTACTTC
>NA|TRBV25-1|few|TRBJ2-1
CASSFPRGLGEQFF
TGTGCCAGCAGTTTCCCGAGGGGACTCGGCGAGCAGTTCTTC
>TRBD1|TRBV13|many|TRBJ1-2
CASSLMSRTGFSNYGYTF
TGTGCCAGCAGCTTAATGTCTCGGACAGGTTTTTCTAACTATGGCTACACCTTC
>TRBD1|TRBV11-2|NA|TRBJ2-1
CASRDGQGFDNEQFF
TGTGCCAGCAGAGATGGACAGGGGTTTGACAATGAGCAGTTCTTC
>TRBD1|TRBV7-9|many|TRBJ2-3
CASSQLDRERDTQYF
TGTGCCAGCAGCCAATTGGACAGGGAAAGAGATACGCAGTATTTT
>NA|TRBV9|NA|TRBJ2-7
CASSVGLGYEQYF
TGTGCCAGCAGCGTAGGGTTAGGGTACGAGCAGTACTTC
>TRBD1|TRBV2|few|TRBJ1-5
CASSEIRGGRPQHF
TGTGCCAGCAGTGAAATCAGGGGGGGTCGGCCCCAGCATTTT
>TRBD1|TRBV4-1|NA|TRBJ1-5
CASSQEGQGDNQPQHF
TGCGCCAGCAGCCAAGAGGGACAGGGGGACAATCAGCCCCAGCATTTT
>TRBD2|TRBV5-5|many|TRBJ2-7
CASSLGLADSYEQYF
TGTGCCAGCAGCTTGGGACTAGCGGACTCCTACGAGCAGTACTTC
>TRBD1|TRBV5-1|many|TRBJ2-7
CASSGDSASYEQYF
TGCGCCAGCAGCGGGGACAGCGCTTCCTACGAGCAGTACTTC
>NA|TRBV24-1|NA|TRBJ2-2
CATSPKVTGELFF
TGTGCCACCAGTCCTAAAGTCACCGGGGAGCTGTTTTTT
>TRBD1|TRBV25-1|many|TRBJ2-3
CASTGNGAKYRGPSTDTQYF
TGTGCCAGCACTGGAAATGGGGCGAAATACAGGGGACCTAGCACAGATACGCAGTATTTT
>NA|TRBV7-8|many|TRBJ1-1
CASRSRGGGAGDTEAFF
TGTGCCAGCAGATCCCGGGGGGGAGGGGCCGGAGACACTGAAGCTTTCTTT
>TRBD1|TRBV18|many|TRBJ1-2
CASSPGTGEAYGYTF
TGTGCCAGCTCACCAGGGACAGGGGAGGCCTATGGCTACACCTTC
>TRBD1|TRBV6-2/TRBV6-3|NA|TRBJ1-2
CASSAWGQVYGYTF
TGTGCCAGCAGTGCCTGGGGACAGGTATATGGCTACACCTTC
>TRBD1|TRBV7-2|NA|TRBJ1-4
CASSSRGPGQAGEKLFF
TGTGCCAGCAGCTCGAGGGGTCCGGGACAGGCAGGAGAAAAACTGTTTTTT
>TRBD1|TRBV7-2|many|TRBJ2-6
CASSSTGISGANVLTF
TGTGCCAGCAGCTCGACAGGGATCTCTGGGGCCAACGTCCTGACTTTC
>TRBD1|TRBV29-1|once|TRBJ1-1
CSVLRQGANTEAFF
TGCAGCGTTTTACGACAGGGGGCGAACACTGAAGCCTTCTTT
>NA|TRBV12-3/TRBV12-4|many|TRBJ1-2
CASIFSWYSNYGYTF
TGTGCCAGCATTTTTTCCTGGTACTCTAACTATGGCTACACCTTC
>TRBD1|TRBV5-6|few|TRBJ1-2
CASSMDRESYGYTF
TGTGCCAGCAGCATGGACAGGGAGTCCTATGGCTACACCTTC
>TRBD2|TRBV28|many|TRBJ2-3
CASSPQLLREGLGDTQYF
TGTGCCAGCAGTCCCCAACTATTGCGGGAGGGCCTTGGGGATACGCAGTATTTT
>NA|TRBV7-2|many|TRBJ1-1
CASSSLGARTEAFF
TGTGCCAGCAGCTCGCTCGGGGCGAGGACTGAAGCTTTCTTT
>NA|TRBV2|many|TRBJ2-7
CASSERGNMNEQYF
TGTGCCAGCAGTGAACGCGGGAACATGAACGAGCAGTACTTC
>TRBD1|TRBV20-1|NA|TRBJ2-7
CSAPQGTDEQYF
TGCAGTGCTCCACAGGGGACCGACGAGCAGTACTTC
>NA|TRBV4-1|NA|TRBJ1-4
CASSQDLDPRLFF
TGCGCCAGCAGCCAAGATCTCGATCCGAGACTGTTTTTT
>NA|TRBV28|many|TRBJ2-1
CASSRRRGSYNEQFF
TGTGCCAGCAGTCGCCGAAGGGGCTCCTACAATGAGCAGTTCTTC
>NA|TRBV7-8|NA|TRBJ1-5
CASSLIRAYGQPQHF
TGTGCCAGCAGCTTAATACGCGCGTACGGTCAGCCCCAGCATTTT
>NA|TRBV20-1|many|TRBJ1-1
CSAGTGNTEAFF
TGCAGTGCTGGAACAGGGAACACTGAAGCTTTCTTT
>TRBD2|TRBV27|many|TRBJ2-5
CASSPFPSGIETQYF
TGTGCCAGCAGTCCCTTCCCTAGCGGAATAGAGACCCAGTACTTC
>TRBD1|TRBV9|few|TRBJ1-3
CASSDPGQGYSGNTIYF
TGTGCCAGCAGCGACCCGGGACAGGGTTACTCTGGAAACACCATATATTTT
>TRBD1|TRBV27|NA|TRBJ1-5
CASSSTGGSRQPQHF
TGTGCCAGCAGTTCCACAGGGGGAAGTCGGCAGCCCCAGCATTTT
>TRBD1|TRBV6-2/TRBV6-3|NA|TRBJ1-6
CASSYSRQGDSPLHF
TGTGCCAGCAGTTACTCGCGACAGGGCGACTCACCCCTCCACTTT
>TRBD2|TRBV29-1|few|TRBJ2-1
CSVDKGGSVNEQFF
TGCAGCGTTGATAAGGGCGGGAGTGTGAATGAGCAGTTCTTC
>TRBD2|TRBV11-2|NA|TRBJ2-1
CASSLMSGSPYNEQFF
TGTGCCAGCAGCTTAATGAGCGGGAGTCCCTACAATGAGCAGTTCTTC
>NA|TRBV6-6|NA|TRBJ2-7
CASSYEGSPYEQYF
TGTGCCAGCAGTTACGAGGGATCCCCCTACGAGCAGTACTTC
>NA|TRBV2|many|TRBJ2-7
CASRDPDLYEQYF
TGTGCCAGCCGGGACCCGGACCTCTACGAGCAGTACTTC
>TRBD2|TRBV7-3|many|TRBJ2-1
CASREGLAGGGEQFF
TGTGCCAGCAGGGAAGGACTAGCGGGAGGGGGCGAGCAGTTCTTC
>NA|TRBV6-1|NA|TRBJ1-1
CASRPPRASTEAFF
TGTGCCAGCAGGCCCCCGCGGGCGAGCACTGAAGCTTTCTTT
>NA|TRBV18|many|TRBJ1-1
CASSPKTGATMNTEAFF
TGTGCCAGCTCACCAAAGACAGGAGCGACCATGAACACTGAAGCTTTCTTT
>NA|TRBV28|many|TRBJ2-1
CASSLLRGDTYNEQFF
TGTGCCAGCAGTCTTCTCCGGGGGGACACCTACAATGAGCAGTTCTTC
>NA|TRBV2|NA|TRBJ1-5
CASSEATTPRYSNQPQHF
TGTGCCAGCAGTGAAGCGACGACACCAAGATATAGCAATCAGCCCCAGCATTTT
>NA|TRBV30|NA|TRBJ2-1
CAWSKPGRRNEQFF
TGTGCCTGGAGTAAGCCGGGGAGGAGGAATGAGCAGTTCTTC
>NA|TRBV6-1|NA|TRBJ2-6
CASSHVGSGANVLTF
TGTGCCAGCAGCCACGTTGGCTCTGGGGCCAACGTCCTGACTTTC
>TRBD2|TRBV6-1|few|TRBJ2-1
CASSEGLAGPSPYNEQFF
TGTGCCAGCAGTGAGGGACTAGCGGGGCCGTCGCCCTACAATGAGCAGTTCTTC
>TRBD1|TRBV10-3|NA|TRBJ1-6
CAIRDRDSNSPLHF
TGTGCCATCAGGGACCGGGACAGTAATTCACCCCTCCACTTT